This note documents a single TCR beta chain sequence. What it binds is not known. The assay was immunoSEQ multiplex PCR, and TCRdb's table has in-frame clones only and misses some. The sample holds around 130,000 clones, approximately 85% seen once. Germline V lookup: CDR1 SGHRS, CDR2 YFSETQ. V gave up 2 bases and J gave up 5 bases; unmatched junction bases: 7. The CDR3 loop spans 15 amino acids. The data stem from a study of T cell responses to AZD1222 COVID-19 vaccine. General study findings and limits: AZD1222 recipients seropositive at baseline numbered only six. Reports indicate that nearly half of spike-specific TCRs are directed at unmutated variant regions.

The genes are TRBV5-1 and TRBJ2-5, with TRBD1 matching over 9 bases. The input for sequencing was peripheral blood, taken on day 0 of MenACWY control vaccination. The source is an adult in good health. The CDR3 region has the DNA TGCGCCAGCAGCTTAGATGGGACAGGGAGTGAGACCCAGTACTTC. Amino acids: CASSLDGTGSETQYF.